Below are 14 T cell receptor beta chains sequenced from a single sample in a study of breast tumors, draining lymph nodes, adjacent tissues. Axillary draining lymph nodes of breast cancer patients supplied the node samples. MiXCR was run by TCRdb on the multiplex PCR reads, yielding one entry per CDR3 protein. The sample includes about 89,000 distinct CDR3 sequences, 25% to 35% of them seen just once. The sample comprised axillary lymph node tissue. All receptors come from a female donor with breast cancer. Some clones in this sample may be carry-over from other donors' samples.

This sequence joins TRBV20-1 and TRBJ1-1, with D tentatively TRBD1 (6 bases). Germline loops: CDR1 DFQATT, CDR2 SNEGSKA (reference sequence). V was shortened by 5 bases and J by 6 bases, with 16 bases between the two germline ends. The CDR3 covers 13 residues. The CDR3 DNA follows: TGCAGTGCTCCGGACAGAGGGTTGTCTGAAGCTTTCTTT. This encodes CSAPDRGLSEAFF.

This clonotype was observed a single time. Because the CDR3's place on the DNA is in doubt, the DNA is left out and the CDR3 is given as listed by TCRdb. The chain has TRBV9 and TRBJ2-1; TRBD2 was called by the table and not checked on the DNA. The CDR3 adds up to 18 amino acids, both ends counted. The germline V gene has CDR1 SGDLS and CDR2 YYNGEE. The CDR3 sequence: CASSFYICSARGSVEQFF.

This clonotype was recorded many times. The CDR3 reads CAISRVWGERGGEQYF. The CDR3 DNA is TGTGCCATCAGTCGCGTCTGGGGGGAAAGGGGTGGCGAGCAGTACTTC. This rearrangement joins TRBV10-3 to TRBJ2-7; D perhaps matches TRBD2 (6 bases). The CDR3 consists of 16 residues. V lost 5 bases, J lost 6 bases, and 23 bases lay in between. Germline V gene data show CDR1 as ENHRY and CDR2 as SYGVKD.

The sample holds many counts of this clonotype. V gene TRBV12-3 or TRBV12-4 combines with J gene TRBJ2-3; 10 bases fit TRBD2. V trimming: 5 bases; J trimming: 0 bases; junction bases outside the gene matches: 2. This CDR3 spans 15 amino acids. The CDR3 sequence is CASSRTSGSTDTQYF. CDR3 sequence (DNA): TGTGCCAGCAGTCGGACTAGCGGAAGCACAGATACGCAGTATTTT.

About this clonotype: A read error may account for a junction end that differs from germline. The CDR3 sequence: CVSSAGTGAGDYYGNEQFF. The CDR3 DNA reads as TGTGTCAGCAGCGCTGGGACGGGGGCCGGGGACTATTATGGCAATGAGCAGTTCTTC. V is TRBV7-6 and J is TRBJ2-1; D may be TRBD2 (7 bases). The CDR3 is 19 residues long. Germline loops: CDR1 SGHVS, CDR2 FNYEAQ.

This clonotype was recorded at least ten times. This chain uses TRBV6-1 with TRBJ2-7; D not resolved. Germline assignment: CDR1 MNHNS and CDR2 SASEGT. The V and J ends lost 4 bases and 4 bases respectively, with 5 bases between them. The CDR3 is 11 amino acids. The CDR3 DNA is TGTGCCAGCAGTGCCGGGTACGAGCAGTACTTC. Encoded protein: CASSAGYEQYF.

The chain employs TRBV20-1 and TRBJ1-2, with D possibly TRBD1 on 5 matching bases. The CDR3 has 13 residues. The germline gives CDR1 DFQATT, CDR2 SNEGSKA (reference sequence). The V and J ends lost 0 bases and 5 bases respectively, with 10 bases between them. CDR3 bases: TGCAGTGCTAGAGATCCGGGACTTTATGGCTACACCTTC. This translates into CSARDPGLYGYTF.

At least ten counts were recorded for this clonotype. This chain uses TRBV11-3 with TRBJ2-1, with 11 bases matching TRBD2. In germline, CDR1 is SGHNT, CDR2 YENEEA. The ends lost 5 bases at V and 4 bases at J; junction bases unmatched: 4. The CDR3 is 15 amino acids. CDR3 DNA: TGTGCCAGCAGCATGGGACTAGCGGATTACAATGAGCAGTTCTTC. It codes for CASSMGLADYNEQFF.

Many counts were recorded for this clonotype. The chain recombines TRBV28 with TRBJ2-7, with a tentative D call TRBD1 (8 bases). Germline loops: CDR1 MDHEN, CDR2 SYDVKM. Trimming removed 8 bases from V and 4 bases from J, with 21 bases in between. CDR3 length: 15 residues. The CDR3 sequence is CASPPDRGGKYEQYF. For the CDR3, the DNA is TGTGCCAGCCCTCCTGACAGGGGAGGGAAGTACGAGCAGTACTTC.

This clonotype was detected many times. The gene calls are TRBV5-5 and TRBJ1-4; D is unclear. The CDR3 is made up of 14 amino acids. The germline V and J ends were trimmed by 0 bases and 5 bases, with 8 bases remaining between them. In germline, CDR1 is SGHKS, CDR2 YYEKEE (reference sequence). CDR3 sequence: CASSLGLLNEKLFF. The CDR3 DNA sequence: TGTGCCAGCAGCTTGGGACTGCTAAATGAAAAACTGTTTTTT.

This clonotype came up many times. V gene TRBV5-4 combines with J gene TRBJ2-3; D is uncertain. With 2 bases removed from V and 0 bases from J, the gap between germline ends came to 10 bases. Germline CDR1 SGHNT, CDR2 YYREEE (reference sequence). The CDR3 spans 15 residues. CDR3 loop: CASSLVDRSTDTQYF. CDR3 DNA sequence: TGTGCCAGCAGCTTAGTAGATAGGAGCACAGATACGCAGTATTTT.

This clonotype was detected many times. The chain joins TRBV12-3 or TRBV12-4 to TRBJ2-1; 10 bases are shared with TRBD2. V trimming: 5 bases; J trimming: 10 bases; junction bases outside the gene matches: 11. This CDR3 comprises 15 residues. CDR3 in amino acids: CASSTDSLAGVEQFF. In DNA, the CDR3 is TGTGCCAGCAGTACAGACTCCCTAGCGGGAGTGGAGCAGTTCTTC.

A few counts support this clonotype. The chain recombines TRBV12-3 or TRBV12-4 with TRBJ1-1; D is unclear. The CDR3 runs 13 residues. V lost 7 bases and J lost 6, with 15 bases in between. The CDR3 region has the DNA TGTGCCAGCACCCTACCCCTTTACGCTGAAGCTTTCTTT. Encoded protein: CASTLPLYAEAFF.

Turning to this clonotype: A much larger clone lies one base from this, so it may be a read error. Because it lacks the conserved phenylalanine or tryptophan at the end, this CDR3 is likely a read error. CDR3 nucleotides: TGCAGTGCGCAGACAGGGCCGAACACTGAAGCTTTCCTT. This sequence encodes CSAQTGPNTEAFL. J is TRBJ1-1 and V is TRBV20-1, with 7 positions matching TRBD1. CDR3 size: 13 residues. Looked up from germline, CDR1 is DFQATT and CDR2 is SNEGSKA (reference sequence). J gave up 1 base and V 6 bases, and 5 bases lay outside the gene matches.